This T cell receptor beta chain derives from a study of vaccination effects on CD4 cells after COVID-19. Study summary: Pools of viral peptides were used by the ViraFEST assay to expand antigen-specific CD4+ T cells ahead of sequencing.

On this clone: Its antigen is as yet unknown.

The culture ran for approximately 11 days before CD4+ T cells were isolated. Participants got two doses of BNT162b2 or mRNA-1273 vaccine. The V and J ends lost 7 bases and 4 bases respectively, with 13 bases between them. CDR3 length: 13 amino acids. The germline CDR1 and CDR2 sequences are SNHLY and FYNNEI. Assay: immunoSEQ multiplex PCR; the TCRdb copy retains only in-frame clones and omits some. The profile shows 66,000 or so clones, around 70% of them singletons. The clonotype originates from a human donor who received a COVID-19 vaccine. The chain links TRBV2 to TRBJ1-1, with D unresolved. This specimen consisted of CD4+ T cells from PBMCs cultured without peptide, obtained after COVID-19 vaccination. CDR3 amino acids: CASIWESFTEAFF. DNA for the CDR3: TGTGCCAGCATCTGGGAAAGTTTCACTGAAGCTTTCTTT.